A single sample gave rise to the 9 T cell receptor beta chains below, sequenced in a study of shared clonotypes between healthy human individuals (dated by TCRdb to 2020 to 2022). Library preparation used the immunoSEQ multiplex PCR assay. As stored in TCRdb, this immuneACCESS dataset retains in-frame rearrangements with V and J assigned. A fraction of the clones does not appear; measured against another copy, unresolved V genes explain less than half of the discrepancy, and the remainder lacks a known reason. The sample table holds approximately 2.5 million clones, of which 93% were seen once. The ten largest make up approximately 0.35% of the sample. The sample comprised naive CD4+ T cells from PBMCs. The cell subset or site label on this specimen signifies: CD45RA+ positively selected. These receptor sequences come from a man younger than 30 in good health. Some clones in this sample may be carry-over from other donors' samples.

This chain connects TRBV9 to TRBJ2-1, with D possibly TRBD2 on 6 matching bases. Looked up from germline, CDR1 is SGDLS and CDR2 is YYNGEE. Deletions cut 0 bases from V and 0 bases from J, with 13 bases between. The CDR3 sequence is 17 residues long. Written as DNA, the CDR3 is TGTGCCAGCAGCGTAGCCGACGGGACTCCCTCCTACAATGAGCAGTTCTTC. Its translation is CASSVADGTPSYNEQFF.

Concerning this clone: The sample has other DNA sequences that encode this CDR3 too. The chain combines TRBV6-5 with TRBJ2-6; D remains unclear. CDR3 length: 16 amino acids. Trimming took 0 bases from V and 1 from J, leaving 7 bases between them. Per germline, CDR1 MNHEY and CDR2 SVGAGI. CDR3 amino acids: CASSYSLGSGANVLTF. CDR3 in DNA: TGTGCCAGCAGTTACTCGTTAGGGTCTGGGGCCAACGTCCTGACTTTC.

The rearrangement uses TRBV7-9 and TRBJ2-5; unclear D gene. V was trimmed by 4 bases and J by 7 bases, leaving 7 bases between them. CDR1 is SEHNR, CDR2 FQNEAQ, per germline (reference sequence). The CDR3 is 11 amino acids. CDR3 residues: CASSSQVTQYF. The CDR3, as DNA: TGTGCCAGCAGCTCCCAGGTGACCCAGTACTTC.

Comments on this clone: Other DNA sequences in this specimen translate into the identical CDR3. The chain is built from TRBV19 and TRBJ2-7; 8 positions match TRBD2. The CDR3 contains 15 residues. CDR1 and CDR2 from the germline V gene are LNHDA and SQIVND (reference sequence). The J segment lost 0 bases and the V segment lost 2 bases, leaving 3 bases of the junction unmatched. The CDR3, as DNA: TGTGCCAGTAGTATATCCAGCGGGAGCTCCTACGAGCAGTACTTC. Protein sequence: CASSISSGSSYEQYF.

This clone showed up just once. The rearrangement joins TRBV27 to TRBJ2-7; TRBD2 agrees at 11 bases. This CDR3 comprises 15 residues. V lost 6 bases and J lost 2; bases outside the gene matches: 6. CDR1 and CDR2 from the germline V gene are MNHEY and SMNVEV (reference sequence). As DNA, the CDR3 is TGTGCCAGCAGAAAAATAGCGGGAGGGACCTACGAGCAGTACTTC. Its translation: CASRKIAGGTYEQYF.

This sequence joins TRBV28 and TRBJ2-2; no reliable D call. This CDR3 is built from 16 residues. V shed 3 bases and J shed 1 base, with 12 bases lying between them. Germline CDR1 and CDR2: MDHEN and SYDVKM. CDR3 nucleotide sequence: TGTGCCAGCAGTTTTGAGAGTAAGCGGAACACCGGGGAGCTGTTTTTT. Translated: CASSFESKRNTGELFF.

The CDR3 sequence: CASRPETGRTWGYTF. The CDR3 DNA is TGTGCCAGCCGCCCTGAAACAGGACGGACTTGGGGCTACACCTTC. V is TRBV6-1 and J is TRBJ1-2, with D possibly matching TRBD1 (5 bases). The CDR3 has 15 amino acids. Germline CDR1 is MNHNS and CDR2 is SASEGT. Trimming pared 8 bases from V and 8 bases from J, leaving 24 bases between.

The chain employs TRBV7-6 and TRBJ2-5; D gene unclear. V lost 3 bases, J lost 2 bases, and 13 bases lay in between. Per the germline V gene, CDR1 is SGHVS and CDR2 is FNYEAQ. This CDR3 region has 15 residues. CDR3 region: CASSLVAAEQETQYF. The CDR3 bases are TGTGCCAGCAGCTTGGTTGCGGCGGAACAAGAGACCCAGTACTTC.

The chain joins TRBV18 to TRBJ1-6; a weak D match, TRBD1 (6 bases). The germline V and J ends were trimmed by 3 bases and 7 bases, with 13 bases remaining between them. The V gene's germline CDR1 is KGHSH and CDR2 LQKENI. The length of the CDR3 is 15 residues. The CDR3 DNA reads TGTGCCAGCTCACCTGGGCAGGGGCAAAATTCACCCCTCCACTTT. It yields the protein CASSPGQGQNSPLHF.